The present entry profiles one T cell receptor (beta chain) with its context. The length of the CDR3 is 13 residues. V shed 2 bases and J shed 5 bases, with 10 bases lying between them. Looked up from germline, CDR1 is SQVTM and CDR2 is ANQGSEA. Documented time point: newly diagnosed GD, antithyroid drugs for less than 3 months. RNA from PBMCs was the source of the TCR library. This sample is part of a study of regulatory T cells in long-lasting Graves disease. Building the TCR beta libraries relied on iRepertoire HTBI primers, and CDR3 regions underwent Arm-PCR. MiXCR was run by TCRdb on the multiplex PCR reads, yielding one entry per CDR3 protein. The sample records about 500,000 distinct CDR3 sequences, around 15% being singletons. The same sample was also studied in work on T cells in Graves' hyperthyroidism and ophthalmopathy.

This rearrangement joins TRBV29-1 to TRBJ2-1, with unresolved D. This receptor was identified in a man aged 40-49 years with Graves disease. Source: peripheral blood mononuclear cells (PBMCs), taken at new diagnosis, from a patient treated with antithyroid drugs. CDR3 sequence (DNA): TGCAGCGTTGAATCCAGTAGAAACAATGAGCAGTTCTTC. This encodes CSVESSRNNEQFF.